Listed here are 30 T cell receptor beta chains from one sample, sequenced in a study of T cells in Graves' hyperthyroidism and ophthalmopathy. Researchers took RNA transcripts and amplified the TCR beta CDR3 regions from them. TCR CDR3 regions were first amplified by RT-PCR with HTBI primers. In TCRdb, the multiplex PCR reads were re-called with MiXCR into one record per CDR3 protein. The data contain around 290,000 distinct CDR3 sequences, around 15% of them seen just once; the ten biggest clones take up about 51%. The sequenced sample consisted of blood. The receptors here all came from a woman aged 55-69 years with Graves' ophthalmopathy.

This clonotype was counted a few times. The chain recombines TRBV5-1 with TRBJ1-2; maybe TRBD1 (6 bases). V lost 7 bases and J 8 bases, leaving 15 bases between the germline ends. Germline values: CDR1 SGHRS, CDR2 YFSETQ. The CDR3 length is 12 residues. The CDR3 region has the DNA TGCGCCAGCCGGGGGCGGGATGACGGCTACACCTTC. Its protein product is CASRGRDDGYTF.

Comments on this clonotype: Possible read error: a much larger clone is one base away. This chain connects TRBV18 to TRBJ2-5; weak D call: TRBD2 (6 bases). The germline V gene has CDR1 KGHSH and CDR2 LQKENI. CDR3 size: 14 residues. CDR3 DNA sequence: TGTGCCAGCTCACCGAGCGGCTCGGGAGAGACCCAGGACTTC. It translates to CASSPSGSGETQDF. Using reference TRBV18 and TRBJ2-5 for the parts outside the CDR3, the full variable domain is NAGVMQNPRHLVRRRGQEARLRCSPMKGHSHVYWYRQLPEEGLKFMVYLQKENIIDESGMPKERFSAEFPKEGPSILRIQQVVRGDSAAYFCASSPSGSGETQDFGPGTRLLVL.

This clonotype has at least ten counts. The V gene is TRBV5-6, the J gene TRBJ2-1; the D gene is possibly TRBD2 (5 bases). The CDR3 totals 15 residues. Trimming shortened V by 0 bases and J by 7 bases, and 14 bases separated the two germline ends. Germline V gene data show CDR1 as SGHDT and CDR2 as YYEEEE. The DNA of the CDR3 is TGTGCCAGCAGCTTGGCCGGGGTAGGGCGTAATGAGCAGTTCTTC. Translation: CASSLAGVGRNEQFF.

This clonotype has a count of ten or more. The chain joins TRBV7-2 to TRBJ1-4, with 8 bases fitting TRBD1. The CDR3 has 15 residues. The J segment lost 7 bases and the V segment lost 4 bases, leaving 8 bases of the junction unmatched. Germline CDR1 and CDR2: SGHTA and FQGNSA. The CDR3 is CASSSLTGDIEKLFF. DNA of the CDR3: TGTGCCAGCAGCTCCCTGACAGGGGATATTGAAAAACTGTTTTTT.

This clonotype was observed at least ten times. The CDR3 DNA is TGTGCCAGCAGCTTAAGGACAGCCGAGTACTACGAGCAGTACTTC. It codes for CASSLRTAEYYEQYF. The chain links TRBV7-2 to TRBJ2-7; D might be TRBD1 (6 bases). Trimming cost V 2 bases and J 3 bases, with 14 bases left between them. The CDR3 spans 15 residues. CDR1 is SGHTA, CDR2 FQGNSA, per germline.

In its sample, this clonotype was seen many times. The chain carries TRBV7-2 and TRBJ2-3, with unresolved D. Germline V CDR1 and CDR2: SGHTA, FQGNSA. The CDR3 loop spans 14 amino acids. Trimming pared 4 bases from V and 2 bases from J, leaving 10 bases between. CDR3 bases: TGTGCCAGCAGCTCGAGATCCACCACAGATACGCAGTATTTT. This gives the protein CASSSRSTTDTQYF. The entire variable domain, with the rest obtained from reference TRBV7-2 and TRBJ2-3, is as follows: GAGVSQSPSNKVTEKGKDVELRCDPISGHTALYWYRQSLGQGLEFLIYFQGNSAPDKSGLPSDRFSAERTGGSVSTLTIQRTQQEDSAVYLCASSSRSTTDTQYFGPGTRLTVL.

This CDR3 is CASRWKPGGYEQYF. CDR3 DNA sequence: TGTGCCAGCAGGTGGAAACCGGGAGGCTACGAGCAGTACTTC. The chain combines TRBV7-3 with TRBJ2-7, with 7 bases identical to TRBD2. Trimming cost V 6 bases and J 3 bases; bases outside gene matches: 8. The CDR3 runs 14 residues. CDR1 is SGHTA and CDR2 is FQGTGA in the germline V gene.

This clonotype has a count of ten or more. The rearrangement joins TRBV6-1 to TRBJ2-7, with 10 bases that match TRBD1. Germline V lookup: CDR1 MNHNS, CDR2 SASEGT. This CDR3 spans 14 amino acids. J gave up 4 bases and V 6 bases, and 6 bases lay outside the gene matches. Here the CDR3 reads CASRRQGATYEQYF. CDR3 coding DNA: TGTGCCAGCAGACGACAGGGGGCAACGTACGAGCAGTACTTC.

There are many counts of this clonotype. The chain links TRBV28 to TRBJ2-5; TRBD1 agrees at 8 bases. V was clipped by 3 bases and J by 2 bases; unmatched bases: 14. The CDR3 loop spans 18 amino acids. The V gene's germline CDR1 is MDHEN and CDR2 SYDVKM. DNA for the CDR3: TGTGCCAGCAGTTTCGTAGGACAGGGTTTCTTATTTCAAGAGACCCAGTACTTC. Protein: CASSFVGQGFLFQETQYF.

This clonotype was counted ten times or more. The chain links TRBV5-1 to TRBJ2-7; 7 nucleotides line up with TRBD2. CDR3 length equals 14 residues. Germline lookup yields CDR1 SGHRS and CDR2 YFSETQ. After removal of 4 bases from V and 2 bases from J, the junction contained 6 bases not matched to a gene. The CDR3 reads CASSLQRGTYEQYF. CDR3 DNA: TGCGCCAGCAGCCTTCAGCGGGGAACCTACGAGCAGTACTTC.

Turning to this clonotype: This may be a read error: a much more frequent sequence differs by one nucleotide. The chain combines TRBV3-1 with TRBJ1-2; D not resolved. The V end was cut by 5 bases, the J end by 4 bases, with 11 bases between. The length of the CDR3 is 13 residues. In germline, CDR1 is LGHDT, CDR2 YNNKEL (reference sequence). CDR3 in amino acids: CASSAGPSYGYTF. The CDR3 DNA reads as TGTGCCAGCAGCGCTGGCCCTTCCTATGGCTACACCTTC.

There are many counts of this clonotype. V usage is TRBV7-2 and J usage is TRBJ1-1; D not resolved. Germline CDR1 is SGHTA and CDR2 is FQGNSA. CDR3 length: 16 amino acids. The V end was cut by 5 bases, the J end by 0 bases, with 16 bases between. The CDR3 protein is CASSRTHGLMNTEAFF. CDR3 sequence (DNA): TGTGCCAGCAGCCGCACCCACGGATTAATGAACACTGAAGCTTTCTTT.

This chain connects TRBV10-2 to TRBJ1-2, with D hard to call. CDR1 is WSHSY, CDR2 SAAADI, per germline. The CDR3 extends over 12 amino acids. V was pared by 6 bases and J by 4 bases, with 9 bases between. The CDR3 DNA reads as TGCGCCAGCAGGGAGCAGATCTATGGCTACACCTTC. The encoded protein is CASREQIYGYTF.

A few counts support this clonotype. In DNA, the CDR3 is TGCGCCAGCAGCCCGGGTGGGGGAACGGCCGAGCAGTACTTC. Encoded protein: CASSPGGGTAEQYF. The V gene is TRBV5-1, the J gene TRBJ2-7; D may match TRBD1 or TRBD2 (5 bases each). V shed 4 bases and J shed 6 bases, with 17 bases lying between them. The germline V gene has CDR1 SGHRS and CDR2 YFSETQ. CDR3 length: 14 amino acids.

This clonotype was seen a handful of times. The V and J genes are TRBV9 and TRBJ2-1; 9 bases align to TRBD2. The germline CDR1 and CDR2 sequences are SGDLS and YYNGEE. The CDR3 length is 18 residues. Trimming removed 0 bases from V and 2 bases from J; junction bases left unmatched: 9. The CDR3 protein is CASSVERAGTSPYNEQFF. For the CDR3, the DNA is TGTGCCAGCAGCGTAGAGAGGGCGGGGACTAGCCCCTACAATGAGCAGTTCTTC. The full variable domain, completed using reference TRBV9 and TRBJ2-1, is DSGVTQTPKHLITATGQRVTLRCSPRSGDLSVYWYQQSLDQGLQFLIQYYNGEERAKGNILERFSAQQFPDLHSELNLSSLELGDSALYFCASSVERAGTSPYNEQFFGPGTRLTVL.

This clonotype was observed at least ten times. The J gene is TRBJ1-5, the V gene TRBV2; D is uncertain. The ends were cut back, 3 bases at V and 2 bases at J, with 14 bases in the middle. The CDR3 runs 16 residues. The germline V gene has CDR1 SNHLY and CDR2 FYNNEI. The CDR3 region is CASSDEGGGRNQPQHF. CDR3 coding DNA: TGTGCCAGCAGTGACGAGGGAGGAGGGCGCAATCAGCCCCAGCATTTT.

This chain's CDR3 is CASSQGAGGRVIVDTGELFF. Written as DNA, the CDR3 is TGCGCCAGCAGCCAAGGAGCGGGAGGGCGAGTGATTGTTGACACCGGGGAGCTGTTTTTT. V is TRBV4-3 and J is TRBJ2-2; TRBD2 matches 10 bases. Germline V gene sequence: CDR1 LGHNA, CDR2 YSLEER. This CDR3 has 20 amino acids. Unmatched junction bases numbered 14, after V lost 1 base and J lost 3 bases.

In this sample, this clonotype turned up many times. The chain combines TRBV2 with TRBJ1-1, with unresolved D. Germline values: CDR1 SNHLY, CDR2 FYNNEI. CDR3 length equals 13 residues. Trimming took off 1 base at V and 0 bases at J, with 3 bases between the two ends. CDR3 amino acids: CASSEVLNTEAFF. The CDR3 coding sequence is TGTGCCAGCAGTGAAGTCCTGAACACTGAAGCTTTCTTT.

In nucleotides, the CDR3 is TGTGCCAGCAGTAAACAGGGCGGGGAAAAACTGTTTTTT. It is translated as CASSKQGGEKLFF. The rearrangement links TRBV6-2 or TRBV6-3 to TRBJ1-4, with a possible D match to TRBD1 (6 bases). Germline V gives CDR1 MNHEY, CDR2 SVGEGT. The CDR3 is made up of 13 amino acids. The germline V and J ends were trimmed by 5 bases and 8 bases, with 12 bases remaining between them.

The table lists this clonotype with many counts. The chain joins TRBV5-1 to TRBJ2-7; D is unresolved. From germline, CDR1 is SGHRS and CDR2 YFSETQ. The CDR3 consists of 10 residues. V was trimmed by 1 base and J by 5 bases, leaving 1 base between them. The CDR3 DNA reads as TGCGCCAGCAGCTTGAACGAGCAGTACTTC. Its protein product is CASSLNEQYF.

This clonotype was counted many times. The CDR3 protein is CASSQDESLNTIYF. CDR3 sequence (DNA): TGTGCCAGCAGCCAGGACGAAAGCTTAAACACCATATATTTT. V usage is TRBV7-8 and J usage is TRBJ1-3; D is ambiguous. The V gene's germline CDR1 is SGHVS and CDR2 FQNEAQ. With 5 bases removed from V and 6 bases from J, the gap between germline ends came to 14 bases. The CDR3 sequence is 14 residues long.

This chain connects TRBV19 to TRBJ1-1; possible D gene TRBD1, 6 bases. Trimming cost V 6 bases and J 1 base, with 15 bases left between them. Per germline, CDR1 LNHDA and CDR2 SQIVND (reference sequence). The CDR3 totals 15 residues. The CDR3 reads CASRSTGDGNTEAFF. CDR3 in DNA: TGTGCCAGTAGATCGACAGGAGACGGGAACACTGAAGCTTTCTTT.

Comment on this clonotype: This may arise from a read error, as a much more abundant clone is one base away. This chain uses TRBV5-1 with TRBJ2-7; 7 positions agree with TRBD2. The length of the CDR3 is 15 residues. The germline CDR1 and CDR2 sequences are SGHRS and YFSETQ. The CDR3 loop is CASSPGSSGTYEQCF. The CDR3, as DNA: TGCGCCAGCAGCCCAGGGTCTAGCGGAACCTACGAGCAGTGCTTC. The variable domain in full, completed from reference TRBV5-1 and TRBJ2-7, reads KAGVTQTPRYLIKTRGQQVTLSCSPISGHRSVSWYQQTPGQGLQFLFEYFSETQRNKGNFPGRFSGRQFSNSRSEMNVSTLELGDSALYLCASSPGSSGTYEQCFGPGTRLTVT.

This clonotype was counted between two and nine times. This chain connects TRBV19 to TRBJ1-1, with 7 bases matching TRBD1. Trimming cost V 3 bases and J 1 base; bases outside gene matches: 5. The CDR3 runs to 15 residues. Per the germline V gene, CDR1 is LNHDA and CDR2 is SQIVND (reference sequence). The CDR3 reads CASSITPGGNTEAFF. As DNA, the CDR3 is TGTGCCAGTAGTATCACCCCAGGGGGGAACACTGAAGCTTTCTTT.

This clonotype was seen at least ten times. The chain joins TRBV29-1 to TRBJ2-7; 9 bases line up with TRBD2. The trim removed 2 bases at V and 0 bases at J, leaving 11 bases unmatched. The CDR3 length is 17 residues. In germline, CDR1 is SQVTM, CDR2 ANQGSEA. The CDR3: CSVELFSSSGVSYEQYF. The CDR3 bases are TGCAGCGTTGAACTGTTTTCGTCTAGCGGGGTCTCCTACGAGCAGTACTTC.

This clonotype appeared a few times. The chain is built from TRBV7-7 and TRBJ2-1, with 7 bases matching TRBD1. The trim removed 4 bases at V and 9 bases at J, leaving 6 bases unmatched. The CDR3 has 13 residues. Germline CDR1 SSHAT, CDR2 FNYEAQ (reference sequence). CDR3 loop: CASSSDRNSEQFF. CDR3 DNA sequence: TGTGCCAGCAGCTCGGACAGGAATTCTGAGCAGTTCTTC.

The chain links TRBV20-1 to TRBJ1-1; D is ambiguous. The CDR3 contains 12 residues. Germline CDR1 and CDR2: DFQATT and SNEGSKA (reference sequence). Trimming left V 1 base short and J 8 bases short, with 11 bases between. The CDR3, as DNA: TGCAGTGCTAGAGTGTCGGCCCGGGAAGCTTTCTTT. Translation gives CSARVSAREAFF.

There are a few counts of this clonotype. This sequence joins TRBV30 and TRBJ2-7; D unresolved. V was shortened by 1 base and J by 2 bases, with 12 bases between the two germline ends. Germline assignment: CDR1 GTSNPN and CDR2 SVGIG (reference sequence). This CDR3 contains 14 residues. CDR3 coding DNA: TGTGCCTGGAGTGGGAACGGGTCCCCCTACGAGCAGTACTTC. It encodes CAWSGNGSPYEQYF.

This clonotype has at least ten counts. The V call is TRBV15, the J call TRBJ2-1; 7 bases match TRBD2. With V trimmed by 0 bases and J by 5 bases, 13 bases remained unmatched. CDR3 size: 18 residues. In germline, CDR1 is LNHNV, CDR2 YYDKDF (reference sequence). The CDR3 spells CATSRDPGRQRGNNEQFF. CDR3 DNA: TGTGCCACCAGCAGAGATCCCGGTAGGCAGCGGGGTAACAATGAGCAGTTCTTC.

Only a few counts were recorded for this clonotype. The chain combines TRBV3-1 with TRBJ1-2; a possible D gene is TRBD1 (5 bases). Trimming stripped 8 bases from V and 6 bases from J, with 13 bases between. Germline V gives CDR1 LGHDT, CDR2 YNNKEL (reference sequence). CDR3 size: 12 residues. CDR3 nucleotide sequence: TGTGCCAGCCACCCCGGGACCAATGGCTACACCTTC. Translating it yields CASHPGTNGYTF.